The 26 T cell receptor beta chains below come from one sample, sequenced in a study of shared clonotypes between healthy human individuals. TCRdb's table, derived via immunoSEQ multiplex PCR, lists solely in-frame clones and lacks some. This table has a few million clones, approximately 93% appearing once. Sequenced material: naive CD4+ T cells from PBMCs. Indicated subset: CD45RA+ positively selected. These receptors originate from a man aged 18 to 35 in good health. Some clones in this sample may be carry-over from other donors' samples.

CDR3 DNA: TGTGCCAGCTCACCTAGACAGGTCGCGGACGAGCAGTACTTC. This sequence encodes CASSPRQVADEQYF. The chain joins TRBV18 to TRBJ2-7, with TRBD1 as a possible D gene (6 bases). Germline V gene lookup returns CDR1 KGHSH and CDR2 LQKENI. V lost 3 bases and J lost 5, with 14 bases in between. CDR3 length: 14 amino acids.

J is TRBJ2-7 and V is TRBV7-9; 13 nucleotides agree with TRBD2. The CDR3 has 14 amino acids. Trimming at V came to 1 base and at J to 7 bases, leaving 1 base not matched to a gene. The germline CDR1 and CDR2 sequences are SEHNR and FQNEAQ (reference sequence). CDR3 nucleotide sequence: TGTGCCAGCAGCTTAGAGGGACTAGCGGGGGAGCAGTACTTC. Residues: CASSLEGLAGEQYF.

This CDR3 reads CASSVTGQKYEQYF. The CDR3 nucleotides read TGTGCCAGCAGTGTAACGGGGCAGAAATACGAGCAGTACTTC. The chain has TRBV6-1 and TRBJ2-7; the D gene could be TRBD1 or TRBD2 (5 bases each). The germline V gene has CDR1 MNHNS and CDR2 SASEGT. This CDR3 has 14 residues. Trimming removed 4 bases at V and 4 bases at J, with 14 bases between.

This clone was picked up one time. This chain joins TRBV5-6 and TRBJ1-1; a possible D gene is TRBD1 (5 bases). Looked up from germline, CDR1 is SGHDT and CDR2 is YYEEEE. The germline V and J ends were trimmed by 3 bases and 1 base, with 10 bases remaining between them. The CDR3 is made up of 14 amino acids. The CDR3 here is CASSSPGRNTEAFF. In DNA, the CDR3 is TGTGCCAGCAGCTCGCCGGGACGGAACACTGAAGCTTTCTTT.

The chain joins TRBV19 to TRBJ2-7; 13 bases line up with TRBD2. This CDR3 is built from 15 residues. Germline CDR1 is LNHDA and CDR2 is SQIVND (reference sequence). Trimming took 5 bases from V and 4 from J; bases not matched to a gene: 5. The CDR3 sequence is CASSPGTSGTYEQYF. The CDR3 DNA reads TGTGCCAGTAGTCCAGGGACTAGCGGGACGTACGAGCAGTACTTC.

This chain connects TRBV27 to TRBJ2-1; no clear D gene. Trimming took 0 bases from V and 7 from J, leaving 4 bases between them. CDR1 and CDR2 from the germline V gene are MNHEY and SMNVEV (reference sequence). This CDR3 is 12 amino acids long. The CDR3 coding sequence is TGTGCCAGCAGTTTATCGTATAATGAGCAGTTCTTC. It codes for CASSLSYNEQFF.

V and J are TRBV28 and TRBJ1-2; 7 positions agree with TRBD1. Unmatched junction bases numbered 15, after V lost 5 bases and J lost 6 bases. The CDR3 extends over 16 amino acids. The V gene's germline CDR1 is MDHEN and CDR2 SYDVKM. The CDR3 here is CASSSKGQPFTDGYTF. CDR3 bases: TGTGCCAGCAGTAGTAAGGGACAGCCCTTTACCGATGGCTACACCTTC.

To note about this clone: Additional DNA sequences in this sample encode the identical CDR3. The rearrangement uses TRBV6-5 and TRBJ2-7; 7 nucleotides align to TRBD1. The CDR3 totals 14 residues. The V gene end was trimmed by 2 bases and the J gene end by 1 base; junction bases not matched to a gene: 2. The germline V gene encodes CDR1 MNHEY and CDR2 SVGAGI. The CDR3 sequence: CASSYRDRSYEQYF. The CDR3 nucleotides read TGTGCCAGCAGTTACAGGGACAGATCCTACGAGCAGTACTTC.

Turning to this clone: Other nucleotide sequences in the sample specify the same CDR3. Here the CDR3 DNA reads TGCGCCAGCAGCCTCACATTGAACACTGAAGCTTTCTTT. Translating gives CASSLTLNTEAFF. V gene TRBV5-1 combines with J gene TRBJ1-1; D unclear. This CDR3 spans 13 amino acids. CDR1 is SGHRS, CDR2 YFSETQ, per germline. V lost 4 bases to trimming and J lost 0 bases, with 7 bases between them.

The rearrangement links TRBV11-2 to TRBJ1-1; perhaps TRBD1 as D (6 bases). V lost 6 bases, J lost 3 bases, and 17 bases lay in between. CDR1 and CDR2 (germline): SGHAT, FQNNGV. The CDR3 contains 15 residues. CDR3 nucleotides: TGTGCCAGCAGGGAAATCAGGGGAAGAGACACTGAAGCTTTCTTT. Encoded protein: CASREIRGRDTEAFF.

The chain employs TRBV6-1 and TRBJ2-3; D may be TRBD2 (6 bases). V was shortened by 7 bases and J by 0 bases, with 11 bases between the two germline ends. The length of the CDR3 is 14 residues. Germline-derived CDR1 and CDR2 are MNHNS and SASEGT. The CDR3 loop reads CASIAGLSTDTQYF. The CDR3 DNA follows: TGTGCCAGCATTGCGGGATTAAGCACAGATACGCAGTATTTT.

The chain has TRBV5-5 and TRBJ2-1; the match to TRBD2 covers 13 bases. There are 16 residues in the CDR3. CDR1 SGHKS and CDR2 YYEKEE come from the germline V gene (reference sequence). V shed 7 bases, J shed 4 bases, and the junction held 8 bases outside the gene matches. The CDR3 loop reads CASLFGGLAGYNEQFF. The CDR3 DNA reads TGTGCCAGCCTCTTTGGGGGACTAGCGGGGTACAATGAGCAGTTCTTC. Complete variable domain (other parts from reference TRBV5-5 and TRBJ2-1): DAGVTQSPTHLIKTRGQQVTLRCSPISGHKSVSWYQQVLGQGPQFIFQYYEKEERGRGNFPDRFSARQFPNYSSELNVNALLLGDSALYLCASLFGGLAGYNEQFFGPGTRLTVL.

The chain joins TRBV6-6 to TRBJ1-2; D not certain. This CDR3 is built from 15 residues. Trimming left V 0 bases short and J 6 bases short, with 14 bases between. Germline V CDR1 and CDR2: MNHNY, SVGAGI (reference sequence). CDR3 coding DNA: TGTGCCAGCAGTTACTCGTTCAGGCTCAACGATGGCTACACCTTC. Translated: CASSYSFRLNDGYTF.

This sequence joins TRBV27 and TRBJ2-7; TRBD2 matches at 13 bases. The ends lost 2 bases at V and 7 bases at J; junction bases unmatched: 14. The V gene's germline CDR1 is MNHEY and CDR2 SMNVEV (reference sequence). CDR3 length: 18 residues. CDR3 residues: CASSLQGLAGLEFGEQYF. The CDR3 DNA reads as TGTGCCAGCAGTTTACAGGGACTAGCGGGACTGGAGTTCGGAGAGCAGTACTTC.

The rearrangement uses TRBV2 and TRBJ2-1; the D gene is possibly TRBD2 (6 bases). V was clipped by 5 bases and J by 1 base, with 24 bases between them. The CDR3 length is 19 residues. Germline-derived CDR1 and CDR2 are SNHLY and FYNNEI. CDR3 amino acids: CASSWGGGITLRSYNEQFF. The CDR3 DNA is TGTGCCAGCAGTTGGGGTGGGGGGATAACCCTACGGTCCTACAATGAGCAGTTCTTC.

The DNA of the CDR3 is TGCGCCAGCAGCTTCCTGGACAGGGGGTTTGCCGGGGAGCTGTTTTTT. Translating it yields CASSFLDRGFAGELFF. V is TRBV5-1 and J is TRBJ2-2, with 10 bases identical to TRBD1. V lost 2 bases and J lost 6; bases outside the gene matches: 7. CDR3 size: 16 residues. Germline V gene lookup returns CDR1 SGHRS and CDR2 YFSETQ.

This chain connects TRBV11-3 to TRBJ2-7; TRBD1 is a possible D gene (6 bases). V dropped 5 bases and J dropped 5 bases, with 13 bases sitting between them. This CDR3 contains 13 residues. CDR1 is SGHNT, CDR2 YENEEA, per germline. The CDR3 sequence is CASSAHRQDEQYF. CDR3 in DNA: TGTGCCAGCAGCGCACACAGACAGGACGAGCAGTACTTC.

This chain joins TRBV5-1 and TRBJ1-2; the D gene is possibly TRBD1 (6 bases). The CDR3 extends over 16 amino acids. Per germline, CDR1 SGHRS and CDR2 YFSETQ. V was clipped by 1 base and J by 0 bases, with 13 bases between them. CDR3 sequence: CASSLLAGATNYGYTF. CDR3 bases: TGCGCCAGCAGCTTGTTAGCAGGGGCCACTAACTATGGCTACACCTTC.

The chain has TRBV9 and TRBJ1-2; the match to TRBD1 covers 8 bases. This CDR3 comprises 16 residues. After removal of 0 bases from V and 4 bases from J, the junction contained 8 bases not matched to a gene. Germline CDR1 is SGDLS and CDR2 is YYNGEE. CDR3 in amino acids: CASSVDPGQGSYGYTF. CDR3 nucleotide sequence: TGTGCCAGCAGCGTAGACCCAGGACAGGGTTCCTATGGCTACACCTTC.

CDR3 nucleotides: TGCGCCAGCAGCTTGCCTGGAGCAGGGCCAGTAAATGAGCAGTTCTTC. This translates into CASSLPGAGPVNEQFF. This chain connects TRBV5-1 to TRBJ2-1; D is perhaps TRBD1 (5 bases). V lost 1 base and J 7 bases, leaving 18 bases between the germline ends. CDR1 and CDR2 (germline): SGHRS, YFSETQ. The CDR3 is 16 amino acids.

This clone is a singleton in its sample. The CDR3 DNA reads TGTGCCAGCAGTTCCCGGGGTAAGGGGAACACTGAAGCTTTCTTT. It codes for CASSSRGKGNTEAFF. The chain uses TRBV28 and TRBJ1-1; D remains ambiguous. The CDR3 covers 15 residues. Trimming shortened V by 4 bases and J by 1 base, and 13 bases separated the two germline ends. Germline V lookup: CDR1 MDHEN, CDR2 SYDVKM. The variable domain in full, with the rest retrieved from reference TRBV28 and TRBJ1-1, is DVKVTQSSRYLVKRTGEKVFLECVQDMDHENMFWYRQDPGLGLRLIYFSYDVKMKEKGDIPEGYSVSREKKERFSLILESASTNQTSMYLCASSSRGKGNTEAFFGQGTRLTVV.

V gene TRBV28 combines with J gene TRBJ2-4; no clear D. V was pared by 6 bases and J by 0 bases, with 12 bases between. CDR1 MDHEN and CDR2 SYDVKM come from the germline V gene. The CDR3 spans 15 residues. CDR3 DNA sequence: TGTGCCAGCAGCATCGACGTAGTAGCCAAAAACATTCAGTACTTC. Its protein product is CASSIDVVAKNIQYF. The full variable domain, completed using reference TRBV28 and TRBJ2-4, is DVKVTQSSRYLVKRTGEKVFLECVQDMDHENMFWYRQDPGLGLRLIYFSYDVKMKEKGDIPEGYSVSREKKERFSLILESASTNQTSMYLCASSIDVVAKNIQYFGAGTRLSVL.

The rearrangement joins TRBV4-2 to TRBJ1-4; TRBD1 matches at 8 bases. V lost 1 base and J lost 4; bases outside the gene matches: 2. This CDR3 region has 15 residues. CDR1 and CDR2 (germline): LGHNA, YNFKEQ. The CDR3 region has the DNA TGTGCCAGCAGCCAAGGACAGGGGTATAATGAAAAACTGTTTTTT. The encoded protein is CASSQGQGYNEKLFF.

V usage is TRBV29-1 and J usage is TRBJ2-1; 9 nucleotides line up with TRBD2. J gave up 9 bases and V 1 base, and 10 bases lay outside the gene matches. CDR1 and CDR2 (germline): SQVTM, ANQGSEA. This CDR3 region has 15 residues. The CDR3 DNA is TGCAGCGTTGAAGGCGTAGCGGGAGCCCTGAGTGAGCAGTTCTTC. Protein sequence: CSVEGVAGALSEQFF.

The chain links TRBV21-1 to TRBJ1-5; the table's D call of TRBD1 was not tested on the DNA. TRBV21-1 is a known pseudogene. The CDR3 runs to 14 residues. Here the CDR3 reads CASNKEAGNQPQHF. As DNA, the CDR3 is TGTGCCAGCAACAAAGAGGCAGGGAATCAGCCCCAGCATTTT.

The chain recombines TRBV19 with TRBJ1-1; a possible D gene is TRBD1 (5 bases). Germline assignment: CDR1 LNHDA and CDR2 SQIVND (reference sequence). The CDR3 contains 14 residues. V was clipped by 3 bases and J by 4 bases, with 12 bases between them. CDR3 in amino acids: CASSIPSGSTEAFF. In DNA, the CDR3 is TGTGCCAGTAGTATCCCCTCAGGGAGCACTGAAGCTTTCTTT.